Shown below are 9 T cell receptor beta chains from a single sample sequenced in a study of shared clonotypes between healthy human individuals. TCRdb keeps only in-frame clones here, not all; method: immunoSEQ multiplex PCR. Among roughly 2.4 million clones, approximately 96% were seen once, and the ten largest hold 0.1% to 0.15%. Material for sequencing was naive CD4+ T cells sorted from blood. This sample's subset: CD45RA+ positively selected. These receptors were taken from a man aged 18-30 years in good health.

V and J are TRBV4-1 and TRBJ2-2; D might be TRBD2 (5 bases). The CDR3 consists of 16 residues. In germline, CDR1 is MGHRA, CDR2 YSYEKL. Trimming removed 5 bases from V and 3 bases from J, with 16 bases in between. In nucleotides, the CDR3 is TGCGCCAGCAGCAGGACCCCGAGGGTGGACACCGGGGAGCTGTTTTTT. The encoded protein is CASSRTPRVDTGELFF.

This clone was detected only a few times. The CDR3 sequence is CRIRAGTEAFF. The CDR3 coding sequence is TGCAGAATTCGGGCAGGCACTGAAGCTTTCTTT. The chain combines TRBV20-1 with TRBJ1-1; D uncertain. CDR1 and CDR2 from the germline V gene are DFQATT and SNEGSKA (reference sequence). The CDR3 consists of 11 residues.

This clone was observed a single time. This chain joins TRBV13 and TRBJ2-7, with D tentatively TRBD1 or TRBD2 (5 bases each). Germline V CDR1 and CDR2: PRHDT, FYEKMQ (reference sequence). V lost 8 bases and J lost 4, with 12 bases in between. This CDR3 is built from 12 residues. The CDR3 spells CASSDGAYEQYF. In DNA, the CDR3 is TGTGCCAGCTCCGACGGGGCGTACGAGCAGTACTTC.

The chain carries TRBV7-3 and TRBJ2-2; 10 bases are a match to TRBD1. The CDR3 sequence is 16 residues long. CDR1 SGHTA and CDR2 FQGTGA come from the germline V gene. V trimming: 5 bases; J trimming: 4 bases; junction bases outside the gene matches: 7. The CDR3 region is CASSPPGQGSTGELFF. As DNA, the CDR3 is TGTGCCAGCAGCCCTCCGGGACAGGGGTCCACCGGGGAGCTGTTTTTT.

Regarding this clone: The junction departs from the called germline gene at one end, perhaps through a read error. The chain joins TRBV19 to TRBJ1-2; weak D call: TRBD1 (6 bases). CDR1 is LNHDA and CDR2 is SQIVND in the germline V gene (reference sequence). CDR3 length equals 14 residues. This chain's CDR3 is CASRRTKDSLRSQF. The CDR3 coding sequence is TGTGCCAGTAGACGCACCAAGGACAGCCTCAGGTCCCAATTC.

V usage is TRBV5-4 and J usage is TRBJ1-1; D is ambiguous. CDR1 and CDR2 from the germline V gene are SGHNT and YYREEE (reference sequence). Trimming shortened V by 0 bases and J by 0 bases, and 9 bases separated the two germline ends. CDR3 size: 15 residues. The DNA of the CDR3 is TGTGCCAGCAGCTTGGCCCCGGGTATGAACACTGAAGCTTTCTTT. It encodes CASSLAPGMNTEAFF.

This chain connects TRBV5-4 to TRBJ2-5; the D gene is possibly TRBD2 (6 bases). The germline V and J ends were trimmed by 4 bases and 2 bases, with 18 bases remaining between them. There are 16 residues in the CDR3. The germline V gene encodes CDR1 SGHNT and CDR2 YYREEE (reference sequence). For the CDR3, the DNA is TGTGCCAGCAGCGGCGGGGCGGATTCGGGACAAGAGACCCAGTACTTC. Translating it yields CASSGGADSGQETQYF.

To note about this clone: The sample carries other DNA sequences with the same CDR3. The chain recombines TRBV30 with TRBJ1-1; the D gene is possibly TRBD1 (6 bases). Germline V gives CDR1 GTSNPN, CDR2 SVGIG (reference sequence). V was pared by 0 bases and J by 4 bases, with 9 bases between. The CDR3 extends over 13 amino acids. The CDR3 is CAWSVGGITEAFF. CDR3 coding DNA: TGTGCCTGGAGTGTGGGGGGCATCACTGAAGCTTTCTTT.

The CDR3 DNA reads as TGTGCCAGCAGTCAACTGGAGACAGATACGCAGTATTTT. Translating gives CASSQLETDTQYF. This chain connects TRBV2 to TRBJ2-3; D unclear. The ends were cut back, 5 bases at V and 3 bases at J, with 9 bases in the middle. CDR3 size: 13 residues. Germline values: CDR1 SNHLY, CDR2 FYNNEI. The full variable domain, in which reference TRBV2 and TRBJ2-3 provide the parts outside the CDR3, is EPEVTQTPSHQVTQMGQEVILRCVPISNHLYFYWYRQILGQKVEFLVSFYNNEISEKSEIFDDQFSVERPDGSNFTLKIRSTKLEDSAMYFCASSQLETDTQYFGPGTRLTVL.